A selection of T cell receptor beta chains follows, all from one sample in a study of T cell repertoires in cytomegalovirus infection. In TCRdb, the reads were re-called with MiXCR into one record per CDR3 protein. Seen here are about 300,000 distinct CDR3 sequences, about 9.2% observed once, and the top ten hold around 2.4%. Input material: PBMCs. The origin of the receptors is a human donor in good health (CMV status not recorded). Some clones in this sample may be carry-over from other donors' samples. Both conserved end residues are part of each CDR3. Fields, in order: J gene, clone size, D gene, V gene, CDR3 protein, CDR3 DNA. D genes are given only for firm matches. Clone sizes are shown as how often the clone was seen (once, few, many) or a class if it is expanded.

TRBJ2-7 many - TRBV7-9 CASSLAQGGPAEQYF TGTGCCAGCAGCTTAGCCCAGGGGGGGCCAGCCGAGCAGTACTTC
TRBJ2-2 many TRBD1 TRBV7-6 CASSSRTGPTGELFF TGTGCCAGCAGCTCCCGGACAGGGCCCACCGGGGAGCTGTTTTTT
TRBJ2-7 many - TRBV20-1 CSATGTPGSYEQYF TGCAGTGCCACCGGGACACCGGGGTCCTACGAGCAGTACTTC
TRBJ1-5 few - TRBV18 CASSPPFEAQHF TGTGCCAGCTCACCCCCTTTCGAGGCCCAGCATTTT
TRBJ2-6 many - TRBV27 CASSDVNLGGANVLTF TGTGCCAGCAGTGACGTGAACCTAGGTGGGGCCAACGTCCTGACTTTC
TRBJ2-4 few - TRBV11-2 CASSLEPEQNIQYF TGTGCCAGCAGCTTAGAACCCGAACAAAACATTCAGTACTTC
TRBJ2-5 many - TRBV11-2 CASSLDPQGETQYF TGTGCCAGCAGCTTAGATCCACAGGGAGAGACCCAGTACTTC
TRBJ2-4 many TRBD2 TRBV7-2 CASSLATRGVDIQYF TGTGCCAGCAGCTTAGCTACGCGGGGGGTGGACATTCAGTACTTC
TRBJ1-4 many - TRBV23-1 CAGKPGPFNEKLFF TGCGCCGGAAAACCGGGACCTTTTAATGAAAAACTGTTTTTT
TRBJ2-2 many - TRBV6-5 CASARETGELFF TGTGCCAGCGCGCGCGAAACCGGGGAGCTGTTTTTT